Below, 23 T cell receptor beta chains from the same sample are listed, as sequenced in a study of cytomegalovirus exposure and HLA in healthy donors. Vbeta (60) and Jbeta (13) primers were used in the PCR. Sequenced by immunoSEQ multiplex PCR; TCRdb stores in-frame clones only, minus some. This table holds around 160,000 clones, over 60% found once. Sample: PBMCs. The receptors stem from a woman aged 18-30 years in good health and CMV-seronegative.

The rearrangement joins TRBV4-1 to TRBJ1-1; TRBD1 agrees at 7 bases. V lost 4 bases to trimming and J lost 3 bases; unmatched junction nucleotides: 14. The CDR3 sequence is 17 residues long. Germline CDR1 is MGHRA and CDR2 is YSYEKL. DNA for the CDR3: TGCGCCAGCAGCCTCACATCCCTTAGACAGGGAGACACTGAAGCTTTCTTT. This translates into CASSLTSLRQGDTEAFF.

This clone turned up a few times. The V gene is TRBV6-5, the J gene TRBJ1-2; D is possibly TRBD1 (5 bases). This CDR3 has 15 amino acids. V dropped 0 bases and J dropped 4 bases, with 12 bases sitting between them. CDR1 is MNHEY and CDR2 is SVGAGI in the germline V gene. The CDR3 nucleotides read TGTGCCAGCAGTTACTCCTCCCAGGGAAGCTATGGCTACACCTTC. Amino acid sequence: CASSYSSQGSYGYTF.

The gene calls are TRBV7-9 and TRBJ1-1; D uncertain. The V gene's germline CDR1 is SEHNR and CDR2 FQNEAQ (reference sequence). The V end was cut by 3 bases, the J end by 0 bases, with 11 bases between. This CDR3 comprises 15 residues. The CDR3 reads CASSFSGTLNTEAFF. The DNA of the CDR3 is TGTGCCAGCAGCTTTTCTGGCACCTTGAACACTGAAGCTTTCTTT. Filled out from reference TRBV7-9 and TRBJ1-1, the complete variable domain reads DTGVSQNPRHKITKRGQNVTFRCDPISEHNRLYWYRQTLGQGPEFLTYFQNEAQLEKSRLLSDRFSAERPKGSFSTLEIQRTEQGDSAMYLCASSFSGTLNTEAFFGQGTRLTVV.

The rearrangement uses TRBV5-6 and TRBJ2-1; 9 nucleotides line up with TRBD2. This CDR3 region has 14 residues. V shed 10 bases, J shed 7 bases, and the junction held 12 bases outside the gene matches. Germline V gene data show CDR1 as SGHDT and CDR2 as YYEEEE. The CDR3 region is CASWPSLAGNEQFF. As DNA, the CDR3 is TGTGCCTCCTGGCCGAGTCTAGCGGGGAATGAGCAGTTCTTC.

The chain employs TRBV18 and TRBJ2-1; 7 bases line up with TRBD2. The CDR3 has 14 residues. From germline, CDR1 is KGHSH and CDR2 LQKENI. V gave up 3 bases and J gave up 7 bases; unmatched junction bases: 6. The CDR3, as DNA: TGTGCCAGCTCACCGTACAGCGGGGAGAATGAGCAGTTCTTC. Its protein is CASSPYSGENEQFF. The full variable domain, completed using reference TRBV18 and TRBJ2-1, is NAGVMQNPRHLVRRRGQEARLRCSPMKGHSHVYWYRQLPEEGLKFMVYLQKENIIDESGMPKERFSAEFPKEGPSILRIQQVVRGDSAAYFCASSPYSGENEQFFGPGTRLTVL.

This clone was detected a few times. The chain recombines TRBV7-9 with TRBJ2-1; a possible D gene is TRBD1 (6 bases). The CDR3 has 16 residues. Trimming removed 5 bases from V and 4 bases from J, with 18 bases in between. CDR1 SEHNR and CDR2 FQNEAQ come from the germline V gene (reference sequence). In DNA form, the CDR3 reads TGTGCCAGCAGCCCAGGGGCAGGGGAAGGTTACAATGAGCAGTTCTTC. This gives the protein CASSPGAGEGYNEQFF.

This clone was seen a few times. The rearrangement joins TRBV6-1 to TRBJ1-5; D gene unclear. V lost 3 bases and J 0 bases, leaving 18 bases between the germline ends. Germline loops: CDR1 MNHNS, CDR2 SASEGT. The CDR3 extends over 18 amino acids. The CDR3 sequence: CASSESIRESYSNQPQHF. Here the CDR3 DNA reads TGTGCCAGCAGTGAGTCAATTCGGGAGTCCTATAGCAATCAGCCCCAGCATTTT.

This clone appeared a few times. CDR3 residues: CASRTDRAHTEAFF. The CDR3 DNA sequence: TGCGCCAGCAGGACGGACAGGGCTCACACTGAAGCTTTCTTT. The chain couples TRBV10-2 to TRBJ1-1; 8 nucleotides align to TRBD1. V dropped 6 bases and J dropped 3; count of bases not matched to a gene: 6. This CDR3 region has 14 residues. CDR1 and CDR2 (germline): WSHSY, SAAADI.

In its sample, this clone was seen a few times. The rearrangement links TRBV29-1 to TRBJ2-7; maybe TRBD2 (5 bases). The V and J ends lost 8 bases and 3 bases respectively, with 14 bases between them. The CDR3 length is 12 residues. Germline assignment: CDR1 SQVTM and CDR2 ANQGSEA. CDR3 loop: CSPPRTYYEQYF. The DNA of the CDR3 is TGCAGCCCCCCCCGGACTTACTACGAGCAGTACTTC.

The J gene is TRBJ2-1, the V gene TRBV5-8, with 7 bases fitting TRBD2. The CDR3 has 13 amino acids. V shed 6 bases and J 7 bases; nucleotides not matched to a gene: 7. Germline V gives CDR1 SGHTS, CDR2 YDEGEE. The CDR3: CASKIWGGNEQFF. In DNA form, the CDR3 reads TGTGCCAGCAAAATTTGGGGGGGAAATGAGCAGTTCTTC.

Only a few counts were recorded for this clone. The chain carries TRBV5-1 and TRBJ2-7; 9 bases agree with TRBD1. The CDR3 runs 14 residues. V was clipped by 3 bases and J by 3 bases; unmatched bases: 4. CDR1 and CDR2 (germline): SGHRS, YFSETQ. CDR3 protein: CASSWTGAGYEQYF. CDR3 nucleotide sequence: TGCGCCAGCAGCTGGACAGGGGCGGGCTACGAGCAGTACTTC. Together with reference TRBV5-1 and TRBJ2-7, the CDR3 gives the full variable domain: KAGVTQTPRYLIKTRGQQVTLSCSPISGHRSVSWYQQTPGQGLQFLFEYFSETQRNKGNFPGRFSGRQFSNSRSEMNVSTLELGDSALYLCASSWTGAGYEQYFGPGTRLTVT.

J is TRBJ1-5 and V is TRBV2, with 8 nucleotides matching TRBD1. The trim removed 5 bases at V and 3 bases at J, leaving 6 bases unmatched. The V gene's germline CDR1 is SNHLY and CDR2 FYNNEI. The CDR3 has 15 residues. The CDR3 reads CASSFDRGDNQPQHF. CDR3 sequence (DNA): TGTGCCAGCAGTTTCGACAGGGGAGACAATCAGCCCCAGCATTTT.

V and J are TRBV4-1 and TRBJ2-7; 7 positions agree with TRBD1. Germline loops: CDR1 MGHRA, CDR2 YSYEKL. V lost 7 bases, J lost 3 bases, and 12 bases stayed unmatched. There are 15 residues in the CDR3. The CDR3 DNA sequence: TGCGCCAGCACCCCCCTGACAGGGAAGTACTACGAGCAGTACTTC. Translation gives CASTPLTGKYYEQYF.

The gene calls are TRBV4-3 and TRBJ2-1; TRBD2 agrees at 8 bases. The J segment lost 8 bases and the V segment lost 4 bases, leaving 16 bases of the junction unmatched. This CDR3 spans 17 amino acids. Germline V gene data show CDR1 as LGHNA and CDR2 as YSLEER. CDR3 DNA: TGCGCCAGCAGCCCCGGATTCGGGAGGGCCAATAGCTATGAGCAGTTCTTC. Encoded protein: CASSPGFGRANSYEQFF.

This clone was detected only a few times. V and J are TRBV9 and TRBJ1-4; 9 bases agree with TRBD1. V lost 3 bases to trimming and J lost 8 bases; unmatched junction nucleotides: 8. This CDR3 is built from 15 residues. Germline V gene lookup returns CDR1 SGDLS and CDR2 YYNGEE. CDR3 DNA sequence: TGTGCCAGCAGCGACGACAGGGGGGTTGAGGAAAAACTGTTTTTT. Protein sequence: CASSDDRGVEEKLFF.

CDR3 nucleotides: TGTGCCAGCAGCCACCCCAGGGTACAGGGGGCGCCCACTGAAGCTTTCTTT. It codes for CASSHPRVQGAPTEAFF. This chain connects TRBV7-2 to TRBJ1-1; 9 bases align to TRBD1. The J segment lost 4 bases and the V segment lost 5 bases, leaving 14 bases of the junction unmatched. CDR1 SGHTA and CDR2 FQGNSA come from the germline V gene. The CDR3 runs to 17 residues.

The chain is built from TRBV7-2 and TRBJ1-5; a possible D gene is TRBD1 (5 bases). The CDR3 extends over 16 amino acids. The V gene's germline CDR1 is SGHTA and CDR2 FQGNSA. The V end was cut by 5 bases, the J end by 2 bases, with 16 bases between. The CDR3, as DNA: TGTGCCAGCAGCCACGGTCGACGGGGGGGCAATCAGCCCCAGCATTTT. Protein: CASSHGRRGGNQPQHF.

The gene calls are TRBV5-1 and TRBJ2-1, with 10 bases lining up with TRBD1. Germline assignment: CDR1 SGHRS and CDR2 YFSETQ. The CDR3 has 15 amino acids. V lost 4 bases and J lost 4; bases outside the gene matches: 5. Here the CDR3 reads CASSRGQGYYNEQFF. CDR3 sequence (DNA): TGCGCCAGCAGCCGGGGACAGGGGTATTACAATGAGCAGTTCTTC.

The gene calls are TRBV7-8 and TRBJ2-7; 11 bases line up with TRBD2. The V gene's germline CDR1 is SGHVS and CDR2 FQNEAQ. There are 15 residues in the CDR3. V shed 4 bases and J 3 bases; nucleotides not matched to a gene: 5. The CDR3 DNA reads TGTGCCAGCAGCTCCCGACTAGCGGGGAACTACGAGCAGTACTTC. Translated, it gives CASSSRLAGNYEQYF.

The chain joins TRBV27 to TRBJ2-6; 7 nucleotides align to TRBD1. This CDR3 comprises 17 residues. V lost 5 bases and J lost 4; bases outside the gene matches: 11. The germline V gene encodes CDR1 MNHEY and CDR2 SMNVEV (reference sequence). The CDR3 sequence: CASSPRQGRFGANVLTF. CDR3 in DNA: TGTGCCAGCAGTCCCAGACAGGGACGTTTCGGGGCCAACGTCCTGACTTTC. Looking up the rest from reference TRBV27 and TRBJ2-6 gives the full variable domain: EAQVTQNPRYLITVTGKKLTVTCSQNMNHEYMSWYRQDPGLGLRQIYYSMNVEVTDKGDVPEGYKVSRKEKRNFPLILESPSPNQTSLYFCASSPRQGRFGANVLTFGAGSRLTVL.

This clone was seen a handful of times. The chain couples TRBV19 to TRBJ1-1; maybe TRBD1 (6 bases). The CDR3 consists of 15 residues. CDR1 is LNHDA, CDR2 SQIVND, per germline (reference sequence). The V gene lost 6 bases and the J gene lost 5 bases, with 19 bases spanning the gap. The CDR3 loop reads CASRRQARGDTEAFF. The CDR3 coding sequence is TGTGCCAGTAGACGACAGGCAAGAGGGGATACTGAAGCTTTCTTT.

This chain links TRBV7-9 with TRBJ1-2; no reliable D call. The CDR3 consists of 13 residues. Germline-derived CDR1 and CDR2 are SEHNR and FQNEAQ (reference sequence). Trimming left V 4 bases short and J 2 bases short, with 8 bases between. CDR3: CASSSVSNYGYTF. The CDR3 nucleotides read TGTGCCAGCAGCTCCGTCTCGAACTATGGCTACACCTTC. The full variable domain, its missing parts supplied by reference TRBV7-9 and TRBJ1-2, is DTGVSQNPRHKITKRGQNVTFRCDPISEHNRLYWYRQTLGQGPEFLTYFQNEAQLEKSRLLSDRFSAERPKGSFSTLEIQRTEQGDSAMYLCASSSVSNYGYTFGSGTRLTVV.

Comment on this clone: The junction departs from germline at one end; a sequencing error may be responsible. The chain combines TRBV27 with TRBJ2-4; TRBD1 matches 8 bases. In germline, CDR1 is MNHEY, CDR2 SMNVEV (reference sequence). The CDR3 sequence is 17 residues long. This CDR3 reads CASSPGQGIEAKNSQYF. CDR3 bases: TGTGCCAGCAGCCCAGGACAGGGAATTGAGGCCAAAAACAGTCAGTACTTC.